One and the same sample provided the 3 T cell receptor beta chains below, sequenced in a study of blood T cell repertoires in COVID-19. TCRdb's table, derived via immunoSEQ multiplex PCR, lists solely in-frame clones and lacks some. The sample contains some 250,000 clones, over 80% of which appear only once. Sequenced input: peripheral blood. The receptors were sampled from a man under 40 who had recovered from COVID-19.

The V gene is TRBV4-1, the J gene TRBJ2-6; tentative D call: TRBD1 (6 bases). The V gene lost 4 bases and the J gene lost 1 base, with 8 bases spanning the gap. CDR3 size: 15 residues. Germline CDR1 is MGHRA and CDR2 is YSYEKL. CDR3 coding DNA: TGCGCCAGCAGCCTGACAGGTTCTGGGGCCAACGTCCTGACTTTC. As protein: CASSLTGSGANVLTF.

The chain links TRBV25-1 to TRBJ1-1; D ambiguous. Looked up from germline, CDR1 is MGHDK and CDR2 is SYGVNS. The CDR3 covers 13 residues. Trimming shortened V by 0 bases and J by 4 bases, and 6 bases separated the two germline ends. Here the CDR3 reads CASSEYSGTEAFF. CDR3 nucleotides: TGTGCCAGCAGTGAATATAGCGGCACTGAAGCTTTCTTT.

The chain has TRBV4-2 and TRBJ2-1; 7 positions match TRBD2. The germline gives CDR1 LGHNA, CDR2 YNFKEQ. The CDR3 length is 16 residues. V was clipped by 0 bases and J by 0 bases; unmatched bases: 2. CDR3 DNA sequence: TGTGCCAGCAGCCAAGATCCGGGGGGCTCCTACAATGAGCAGTTCTTC. Its translation: CASSQDPGGSYNEQFF.